This TCR beta chain was identified during a study of T cell responses to AZD1222 COVID-19 vaccine. General observations from the study: In all cases, repertoires were sampled only after the peak T cell response.

Combined were second doses at about 4 or about 12 weeks. Germline CDR1 SNHLY, CDR2 FYNNEI. This CDR3 is 14 amino acids long. V dropped 7 bases and J dropped 9 bases, with 16 bases sitting between them. Clones were read by immunoSEQ multiplex PCR, and TCRdb kept only the in-frame ones, dropping some. The table lists 150,000 to 200,000 clones, 90% to 95% of them singletons. As for this clone: Its antigen is currently unknown.

This clonotype was obtained from an adult who received the AZD1222 COVID-19 vaccine. The chain couples TRBV2 to TRBJ1-6, with D possibly being TRBD1 (5 bases). This sample comprised peripheral blood, obtained 28 days after the second AZD1222 dose. The CDR3 sequence is CASKVGDGVSPLHF. CDR3 sequence (DNA): TGTGCCAGCAAGGTAGGGGACGGTGTTTCACCCCTCCACTTT.